This passage covers 18 T cell receptor beta chains from one sample sequenced in a study of blood T cell repertoires in COVID-19. Sequencing was performed with immunoSEQ multiplex PCR; in TCRdb, only in-frame clones are kept and a portion is missing. Here the sample spans about 220,000 clones, around 83% being singletons. What was sequenced was peripheral blood. These receptors were obtained from a man aged 35-49 years who had recovered from COVID-19.

The chain carries TRBV19 and TRBJ2-4; D is unresolved. V was trimmed by 9 bases and J by 1 base, leaving 10 bases between them. In germline, CDR1 is LNHDA, CDR2 SQIVND (reference sequence). The CDR3 spans 13 residues. The CDR3 region has the DNA TGTGCCAGCAGCGCTAACGCCAAAAACATTCAGTACTTC. Amino acid sequence: CASSANAKNIQYF.

The chain is built from TRBV4-3 and TRBJ1-4; D gene uncertain. CDR3 length: 16 amino acids. Germline V gives CDR1 LGHNA, CDR2 YSLEER. Trimming removed 0 bases from V and 6 bases from J, with 14 bases in between. The CDR3 reads CASSQDRSGEDEKLFF. CDR3 coding DNA: TGCGCCAGCAGCCAAGATAGGTCAGGCGAAGATGAAAAACTGTTTTTT.

This chain uses TRBV4-1 with TRBJ2-3; 14 nucleotides match TRBD2. The junction had 16 bases not matched to a gene; V was cut back by 6 bases and J by 8 bases. The CDR3 consists of 18 residues. Germline V CDR1 and CDR2: MGHRA, YSYEKL. In DNA form, the CDR3 reads TGCGCCAGCAGTTTCAGGCCCCCGGGACTAGCGGGAGTGGGTACGCAGTATTTT. Residues: CASSFRPPGLAGVGTQYF.

This clone showed up just a few times. The chain employs TRBV19 and TRBJ1-3, with D unresolved. Trimming left V 0 bases short and J 4 bases short, with 16 bases between. This CDR3 comprises 17 residues. The germline gives CDR1 LNHDA, CDR2 SQIVND (reference sequence). CDR3 bases: TGTGCCAGTAGTATAGACGGCGCTAGTTACTCGGGAAACACCATATATTTT. It is translated as CASSIDGASYSGNTIYF.

The chain combines TRBV7-8 with TRBJ2-2; the D is unclear. From germline, CDR1 is SGHVS and CDR2 FQNEAQ. V shed 6 bases and J shed 0 bases, with 11 bases lying between them. The CDR3 has 15 amino acids. This chain's CDR3 is CASRPNTANTGELFF. The CDR3 DNA reads as TGTGCCAGCAGGCCGAACACAGCGAACACCGGGGAGCTGTTTTTT.

This chain joins TRBV6-5 and TRBJ2-3, with D possibly matching TRBD2 (5 bases). There are 13 residues in the CDR3. Trimming took off 4 bases at V and 5 bases at J, with 10 bases between the two ends. Germline CDR1 and CDR2: MNHEY and SVGAGI. This CDR3 is CASSSGSGDTQYF. The CDR3 region has the DNA TGTGCCAGCAGTTCGGGATCGGGAGATACGCAGTATTTT.

The rearrangement uses TRBV4-3 and TRBJ2-3; TRBD2 might be the D (5 bases). CDR3 length equals 16 residues. Deletions cut 0 bases from V and 6 bases from J, with 16 bases between. Germline V gene data show CDR1 as LGHNA and CDR2 as YSLEER. In DNA form, the CDR3 reads TGCGCCAGCAGCCAAGATCGGACTGAGGTAGCCGATACGCAGTATTTT. Its protein product is CASSQDRTEVADTQYF.

The sample holds one count of this clone. The V gene is TRBV27, the J gene TRBJ1-6; D is undetermined. V lost 5 bases to trimming and J lost 0 bases, with 5 bases between them. The germline gives CDR1 MNHEY, CDR2 SMNVEV (reference sequence). CDR3 length: 14 amino acids. CDR3: CASSLSSYNSPLHF. CDR3 DNA sequence: TGTGCCAGCAGTCTCAGCTCCTATAATTCACCCCTCCACTTT.

The genes are TRBV4-3 and TRBJ2-7, with TRBD2 as a possible D gene (6 bases). Trimming took off 1 base at V and 4 bases at J, with 8 bases between the two ends. This CDR3 contains 13 residues. Germline V lookup: CDR1 LGHNA, CDR2 YSLEER. CDR3 protein: CASSQGGGYEQYF. DNA of the CDR3: TGCGCCAGCAGCCAAGGCGGAGGGTACGAGCAGTACTTC.

The J gene is TRBJ2-7, the V gene TRBV5-1, with 8 positions matching TRBD2. Trimming at V came to 4 bases and at J to 4 bases, leaving 16 bases not matched to a gene. The germline V gene has CDR1 SGHRS and CDR2 YFSETQ. This CDR3 contains 17 residues. DNA for the CDR3: TGCGCCAGCAGCCCCGGGGGGGGACTGGCCGCGGGATACGAGCAGTACTTC. This codes for CASSPGGGLAAGYEQYF. The full variable domain, with the rest looked up from reference TRBV5-1 and TRBJ2-7, is KAGVTQTPRYLIKTRGQQVTLSCSPISGHRSVSWYQQTPGQGLQFLFEYFSETQRNKGNFPGRFSGRQFSNSRSEMNVSTLELGDSALYLCASSPGGGLAAGYEQYFGPGTRLTVT.

The chain carries TRBV7-8 and TRBJ1-6, with D maybe TRBD1 (6 bases). Trimming cost V 4 bases and J 6 bases, with 16 bases left between them. In germline, CDR1 is SGHVS, CDR2 FQNEAQ. The CDR3 has 16 amino acids. In DNA form, the CDR3 reads TGTGCCAGCAGCTCAGGGGTGAGCGGGGGTAATTCACCCCTCCACTTT. Protein sequence: CASSSGVSGGNSPLHF.

The chain combines TRBV30 with TRBJ1-2; 7 positions match TRBD1. CDR1 is GTSNPN and CDR2 is SVGIG in the germline V gene (reference sequence). V lost 2 bases to trimming and J lost 2 bases; unmatched junction nucleotides: 5. The CDR3 spans 14 residues. Here the CDR3 DNA reads TGTGCCTGGAGTCTTGTAGGGGGCAACTATGGCTACACCTTC. This encodes CAWSLVGGNYGYTF.

On this clone itself: Within the sample, other DNA sequences also encode this same CDR3. The chain links TRBV6-2 or TRBV6-3 to TRBJ1-2; 8 bases align to TRBD1. Germline V gene sequence: CDR1 MNHEY, CDR2 SVGEGT. The CDR3 has 15 residues. J was trimmed by 0 bases and V by 2 bases; bases with no gene match: 2. The CDR3, as DNA: TGTGCCAGCAGTTACGGACAGGGACCTAACTATGGCTACACCTTC. Its translation is CASSYGQGPNYGYTF.

This chain connects TRBV6-2 or TRBV6-3 to TRBJ1-1, with 10 bases matching TRBD1. From germline, CDR1 is MNHEY and CDR2 SVGEGT. The CDR3 length is 18 residues. The V and J ends lost 4 bases and 0 bases, in that order; junction bases with no gene match: 11. CDR3 nucleotide sequence: TGTGCCAGCAGTTTTAGACCGGGACAGGGGCTTTTGAACACTGAAGCTTTCTTT. Amino acids: CASSFRPGQGLLNTEAFF.

The chain recombines TRBV12-3 or TRBV12-4 with TRBJ1-1; no clear D gene. CDR3 length equals 12 residues. Trimming took off 3 bases at V and 5 bases at J, with 7 bases between the two ends. The CDR3 DNA reads as TGTGCCAGCAGTTTTGCCGAGACTGAAGCTTTCTTT. The encoded protein is CASSFAETEAFF.

CDR3 in DNA: TGTGCCAGCAGCGAAACATCTGCGGCAGCTAATTCACCCCTCCACTTT. Translation: CASSETSAAANSPLHF. The chain employs TRBV11-2 and TRBJ1-6; D is undetermined. The CDR3 totals 16 residues. The V gene lost 5 bases and the J gene lost 6 bases, with 17 bases spanning the gap. Germline CDR1 is SGHAT and CDR2 is FQNNGV.

The chain carries TRBV19 and TRBJ1-1; 11 bases are shared with TRBD1. The germline CDR1 and CDR2 sequences are LNHDA and SQIVND (reference sequence). V shed 5 bases, J shed 3 bases, and the junction held 5 bases outside the gene matches. The CDR3 is 15 residues long. CDR3 sequence (DNA): TGTGCCAGTAGTGGGGGACAGGGGGGAGACACTGAAGCTTTCTTT. Translation gives CASSGGQGGDTEAFF.

The chain links TRBV29-1 to TRBJ2-7; 8 bases match TRBD1. After removal of 7 bases from V and 2 bases from J, the junction contained 4 bases not matched to a gene. Germline values: CDR1 SQVTM, CDR2 ANQGSEA. CDR3 length: 12 amino acids. The CDR3 nucleotides are TGCAGCGGTACAGGGGGAGCCTACGAGCAGTACTTC. This gives the protein CSGTGGAYEQYF.